This T cell receptor (beta chain) was obtained from a study of T cells in tuberculosis. Looking at the study overall: T cells were selected with CD1B tetramers loaded with glucose monomycolate. IGRA-negative adolescents, IGRA-positive adolescents with latent tuberculosis and adults with active tuberculosis formed this South African cohort. Overall study findings and caveats: Active tuberculosis TCR-alpha repertoires lay closer to GMM-specific TCRs than IGRA-negative controls, suggesting clonal expansion.

Germline V lookup: CDR1 MNHNS, CDR2 SASEGT. The length of the CDR3 is 16 residues. V trimming: 2 bases; J trimming: 1 base; junction bases outside the gene matches: 7. Each donor contributed around 100,000 T cells on average, unsorted. The assay was immunoSEQ multiplex PCR, and TCRdb's table has in-frame clones only and misses some. The data show tens of thousands of clones, around 87% seen once. Comment on this clone: Its antigen is as yet unknown.

The receptor's source is a donor between 10 and 35 years old with latent tuberculosis or without tuberculosis infection. The source material was PBMCs. The chain joins TRBV6-1 to TRBJ1-1; 7 nucleotides align to TRBD1. CDR3 loop: CASSESTGFWNTEAFF. CDR3 nucleotides: TGTGCCAGCAGTGAATCGACAGGGTTCTGGAACACTGAAGCTTTCTTT.